Listed here are 3 T cell receptor beta chains from one sample, sequenced in a study of T cell changes during pregnancy in multiple sclerosis. Assay: immunoSEQ multiplex PCR; the TCRdb copy retains only in-frame clones and omits some. The sample includes approximately 71,000 clones, roughly nine tenths of them seen just once. Source: peripheral blood, taken in the third trimester of pregnancy. The receptors were gathered from a female donor with multiple sclerosis, enrolled in a pregnancy study.

This clone was detected once. V usage is TRBV18 and J usage is TRBJ1-1; 8 bases are shared with TRBD1. The CDR3 extends over 13 amino acids. The V and J ends lost 6 bases and 10 bases, in that order; junction bases with no gene match: 10. Germline CDR1 KGHSH, CDR2 LQKENI. CDR3 bases: TGTGCCAGCTCCGCGCAGGGGGCGCTGGGAGCTTTCTTT. Encoded protein: CASSAQGALGAFF.

As DNA, the CDR3 is TGTGCCAGCAGTGACGGGACAATTGAAGCTTTCTTT. It translates to CASSDGTIEAFF. This chain links TRBV6-4 with TRBJ1-1; D is possibly TRBD1 (6 bases). Germline V gene lookup returns CDR1 MRHNA and CDR2 SNTAGT. This CDR3 contains 12 residues. Trimming pared 2 bases from V and 7 bases from J, leaving 8 bases between.

The rearrangement joins TRBV5-3 to TRBJ2-7; 7 nucleotides line up with TRBD2. TRBV5-3 is known as an ORF, though its function is uncertain. This CDR3 contains 14 residues. After removal of 6 bases from V and 4 bases from J, the junction contained 10 bases not matched to a gene. The CDR3 protein is CARIWGGSPYEQYF. In DNA form, the CDR3 reads TGTGCCAGAATTTGGGGCGGGAGTCCTTACGAGCAGTACTTC.